This TCR beta chain originates from a study of T cells in Graves' hyperthyroidism and ophthalmopathy. The CDR3 regions of TCR beta were amplified from RNA transcripts. TCR CDR3 regions were first amplified by RT-PCR with HTBI primers. TCRdb re-derived calls from the multiplex PCR reads in MiXCR, one entry per CDR3 protein. Here the sample spans some 200,000 distinct CDR3 sequences, approximately 17% being singletons. This CDR3 spans 12 amino acids. V lost 6 bases, J lost 10 bases, and 13 bases lay in between. This clonotype was recorded many times. The chain joins TRBV12-3 or TRBV12-4 to TRBJ2-1; perhaps TRBD2 as D (6 bases). The receptor's source is a man in his fifties or sixties with Graves' hyperthyroidism. Sequenced: blood. For the CDR3, the DNA is TGTGCCAGCAGCACCGTAGCGGAGGAGCAGTTCTTC. It specifies CASSTVAEEQFF.